The 10 T cell receptor beta chains below all came from one sample that was sequenced in a study of blood T cell repertoires in COVID-19. Generated by immunoSEQ multiplex PCR, the TCRdb table keeps only in-frame clones and is missing some. The table records about 370,000 clones, about 90% of them present only once. The specimen was peripheral blood. The receptors come from a woman between 25 and 40 years old with COVID-19, enrolled during active disease.

V and J are TRBV15 and TRBJ1-2; unclear D gene. Between the trimmed V and J ends, which lost 5 bases and 5 bases, there was a span of 9 bases. Germline lookup yields CDR1 LNHNV and CDR2 YYDKDF (reference sequence). This CDR3 region has 12 residues. CDR3 sequence (DNA): TGTGCCACCAGCCTGGGAGATTATGGCTACACCTTC. Translation: CATSLGDYGYTF.

This clone was picked up a small number of times. CDR3 sequence (DNA): TGTGCCAGCAGCTTAGCGGGGCCCAGCTATGGCTACACCTTC. Residues: CASSLAGPSYGYTF. The chain couples TRBV7-2 to TRBJ1-2, with D possibly being TRBD1 (5 bases). The CDR3 totals 14 residues. Germline V gene sequence: CDR1 SGHTA, CDR2 FQGNSA. V shed 0 bases and J shed 4 bases, with 9 bases lying between them.

The rearrangement uses TRBV15 and TRBJ1-5; D gene uncertain. This CDR3 comprises 13 residues. The germline gives CDR1 LNHNV, CDR2 YYDKDF (reference sequence). Trimming took off 5 bases at V and 5 bases at J, with 10 bases between the two ends. CDR3 residues: CATSARRDQPQHF. In DNA, the CDR3 is TGTGCCACCAGCGCTAGACGGGATCAGCCCCAGCATTTT.

The chain recombines TRBV7-8 with TRBJ2-1; D ambiguous. Germline CDR1 is SGHVS and CDR2 is FQNEAQ. The CDR3 consists of 12 residues. Trimming removed 5 bases from V and 10 bases from J, with 12 bases in between. This CDR3 is CASSLWAREQFF. The CDR3, as DNA: TGTGCCAGCAGCCTGTGGGCTCGGGAGCAGTTCTTC.

The chain recombines TRBV6-4 with TRBJ1-1, with 9 bases lining up with TRBD1. Germline loops: CDR1 MRHNA, CDR2 SNTAGT. The CDR3 loop spans 14 amino acids. Unmatched junction bases numbered 9, after V lost 8 bases and J lost 5 bases. In DNA, the CDR3 is TGTGCCAGCCCCGAACAGGGGGCGGGAACTGAAGCTTTCTTT. This encodes CASPEQGAGTEAFF.

The chain uses TRBV9 and TRBJ2-1; TRBD2 matches 7 bases. Germline V gives CDR1 SGDLS, CDR2 YYNGEE. Trimming at V came to 2 bases and at J to 2 bases, leaving 4 bases not matched to a gene. The CDR3 is 15 amino acids. In nucleotides, the CDR3 is TGTGCCAGCAGCGTCCGGGACTATGCCTACAATGAGCAGTTCTTC. Its protein product is CASSVRDYAYNEQFF.

The chain couples TRBV29-1 to TRBJ1-2; D perhaps matches TRBD1 (5 bases). This CDR3 contains 12 residues. CDR1 is SQVTM, CDR2 ANQGSEA, per germline. V was clipped by 3 bases and J by 6 bases, with 11 bases between them. CDR3 region: CSVDQGLDGYTF. The CDR3 nucleotides are TGCAGCGTTGATCAGGGATTGGATGGCTACACCTTC. Filled out from reference TRBV29-1 and TRBJ1-2, the complete variable domain reads SAVISQKPSRDICQRGTSLTIQCQVDSQVTMMFWYRQQPGQSLTLIATANQGSEATYESGFVIDKFPISRPNLTFSTLTVSNMSPEDSSIYLCSVDQGLDGYTFGSGTRLTVV.

The rearrangement uses TRBV4-2 and TRBJ2-7; TRBD1 might be the D (5 bases). V lost 0 bases and J lost 6, with 12 bases in between. Germline V gene lookup returns CDR1 LGHNA and CDR2 YNFKEQ. CDR3 length equals 14 residues. CDR3 in amino acids: CASSQERQSFEQYF. The CDR3 DNA is TGTGCCAGCAGCCAAGAGAGACAGTCTTTCGAGCAGTACTTC.

The chain joins TRBV23-1 to TRBJ2-5; a weak D match, TRBD1 (6 bases). TRBV23-1 counts as an open reading frame of uncertain function. This CDR3 is built from 14 residues. Between the trimmed V and J ends, which lost 6 bases and 4 bases, there was a span of 15 bases. The CDR3 coding sequence is TGCGCCAGCAGACAGGGTAGGCAACGAGAGACCCAGTACTTC. Its protein product is CASRQGRQRETQYF.

This sequence joins TRBV11-3 and TRBJ2-3, with TRBD2 matching over 13 bases. Unmatched junction bases numbered 5, after V lost 5 bases and J lost 3 bases. Germline loops: CDR1 SGHNT, CDR2 YENEEA. The CDR3 has 16 amino acids. The CDR3 reads CASSLMGLAGTDTQYF. The CDR3 DNA sequence: TGTGCCAGCAGCCTAATGGGACTAGCGGGGACAGATACGCAGTATTTT.